These 9 T cell receptor beta chains came from one sample sequenced in a study of cytomegalovirus exposure and HLA in healthy donors listed by TCRdb under 2017. Library prep was done by the immunoSEQ multiplex PCR assay. For the multiplex PCR, a mixture combining 60 forward primers for TCR Vbeta segments and 13 reverse primers for TCR Jbeta segments was used. As stored in TCRdb, this immuneACCESS dataset retains in-frame rearrangements with V and J assigned. A fraction of the clones does not appear; measured against another copy, unresolved V genes explain less than half of the discrepancy, and the remainder lacks a known reason. The sample table holds around 200,000 clones, of which approximately 80% were seen once. 0.65% of the sample goes to the ten largest clones. The sequenced sample consisted of PBMCs. The receptors shown here come from a boy aged 5 to 17 in good health and CMV-seronegative.

This rearrangement joins TRBV19 to TRBJ1-1; a weak D match, TRBD1 (5 bases). Per the germline V gene, CDR1 is LNHDA and CDR2 is SQIVND (reference sequence). Between the trimmed V and J ends, which lost 3 bases and 1 base, there was a span of 12 bases. This CDR3 region has 15 residues. The CDR3 nucleotides read TGTGCCAGTAGTATTGGGGCTCGGTGGAACACTGAAGCTTTCTTT. Translation gives CASSIGARWNTEAFF.

CDR3 bases: TGCAGCGTCGGGACAGGGCTTCAGAGAAACACTGAAGCTTTCTTT. As protein: CSVGTGLQRNTEAFF. The chain has TRBV29-1 and TRBJ1-1, with 9 bases matching TRBD1. Germline V CDR1 and CDR2: SQVTM, ANQGSEA. This CDR3 spans 15 amino acids. V dropped 6 bases and J dropped 2; count of bases not matched to a gene: 10.

The rearrangement joins TRBV30 to TRBJ1-3; no definite D call. V lost 0 bases and J 2 bases, leaving 14 bases between the germline ends. Germline assignment: CDR1 GTSNPN and CDR2 SVGIG (reference sequence). CDR3 length: 16 residues. CDR3 region: CAWSVLPGIAGNTIYF. DNA for the CDR3: TGTGCCTGGAGTGTACTCCCAGGTATCGCTGGAAACACCATATATTTT.

The CDR3 coding sequence is TGCGCCAGCAGCCAAGGACAGGGGACTGAAGCTTTCTTT. Protein product: CASSQGQGTEAFF. This sequence joins TRBV4-1 and TRBJ1-1; 8 bases are a match to TRBD1. CDR1 is MGHRA, CDR2 YSYEKL, per germline. This CDR3 contains 13 residues. Trimming at V came to 1 base and at J to 5 bases, leaving 0 bases not matched to a gene.

This chain joins TRBV11-1 and TRBJ2-3, with 9 bases aligning to TRBD1. There are 18 residues in the CDR3. The J segment lost 5 bases and the V segment lost 3 bases, leaving 15 bases of the junction unmatched. The germline V gene has CDR1 SGHAT and CDR2 FQDESV (reference sequence). CDR3 bases: TGTGCCAGCAGCTTCACTGTCCCGGGACAGGGCATCGAAGATACGCAGTATTTT. Its translation: CASSFTVPGQGIEDTQYF.

This chain joins TRBV7-2 and TRBJ1-2; D is perhaps TRBD1 (6 bases). V was trimmed by 2 bases and J by 1 base, leaving 8 bases between them. The CDR3 loop spans 14 amino acids. Germline loops: CDR1 SGHTA, CDR2 FQGNSA. In DNA form, the CDR3 reads TGTGCCAGCAGCTTATACAGGGATAACTATGGCTACACCTTC. It specifies CASSLYRDNYGYTF.

This rearrangement joins TRBV7-3 to TRBJ1-1; D perhaps matches TRBD1 (6 bases). Deletions cut 2 bases from V and 8 bases from J, with 18 bases between. Germline V lookup: CDR1 SGHTA, CDR2 FQGTGA. The CDR3 is 15 amino acids. The CDR3 here is CASSLEGGGSMEAFF. CDR3 coding DNA: TGTGCCAGCAGCTTAGAAGGGGGTGGGAGTATGGAAGCTTTCTTT.

The table lists this clone with many counts. The rearrangement joins TRBV25-1 to TRBJ1-5; 9 nucleotides agree with TRBD1. The V gene end was trimmed by 2 bases and the J gene end by 7 bases; junction bases not matched to a gene: 6. This CDR3 spans 15 amino acids. Germline CDR1 reads MGHDK; CDR2 reads SYGVNS. CDR3 sequence: CASSEGTGLSQPQHF. The DNA for the CDR3 is TGTGCCAGCAGTGAAGGGACAGGGTTGAGCCAGCCCCAGCATTTT.

This chain uses TRBV6-5 with TRBJ1-1, with D uncertain. CDR1 and CDR2 (germline): MNHEY, SVGAGI. There are 12 residues in the CDR3. The V end lost 8 bases, the J end lost 1 base, and 8 bases lay between the germline ends. CDR3 sequence (DNA): TGTGCCAGCGTCCGGGGGAACACTGAAGCTTTCTTT. Translating gives CASVRGNTEAFF.